This T cell receptor beta chain was identified during a study of shared T cell receptors in the human thymus (dated by TCRdb to the early 2020s). Background for the entire study: The study investigated the way shared, self-reactive T-cell receptor alpha chains are produced in the human thymus.

Library preparation was by the immunoSEQ multiplex PCR assay. Not all clones reach the TCRdb copy of this immuneACCESS table, which keeps in-frame sequences only. Checked studies attribute under half of the gap to unresolved V genes and leave the rest unexplained. Recorded for this sample are 500,000 to 550,000 clones; 75% to 80% of them occurred a single time. The ten largest clonotypes hold less than 0.015% of the sample. The CDR3 sequence holds 14 residues, the cysteine and phenylalanine included. CDR3 DNA is the only sequence kept; it has 42 bases, read in frame from the first base. Based on the germline V gene, the CDR1 and CDR2 sequences are SQVTM and ANQGSEA. Trimming at the junction amounts to 6 bases on V and 3 bases on J, and the germline ends lie 18 bases apart. Regarding this clone: There is no known antigen for this receptor. No base qualities exist here, and no much larger clone lies one base off it.

The same data also went into a second study, on human thymus T cells. As noted in the second study: In Finland, the donors were immunologically healthy infants who were having open corrective cardiac surgery for congenital heart defects. Thymus tissue was collected as surgical resects that were removed during corrective cardiac surgery. Usage of V and J gene segments appeared to be biased in both the thymic and the peripheral blood repertoires. The related research found that thymic TCR repertoires overlapped highly between unrelated individuals. TCR alpha and beta repertoires from roughly eight infant thymus samples and a few related peripheral blood samples were characterized in the study. The infant donors were roughly 6 to 250 days old, and the cohort included a handful of males and a couple of females. Thymocytes were released mechanically from tissue and stored at -70 °C as pellets of roughly 8.5-32 million cells. A QIAsymphony instrument was used to extract genomic DNA from the frozen cell pellets. Using the immunoSEQ multiplex PCR assay, the TCRB and TCRAD loci were amplified from a standardized quantity of quality-controlled genomic DNA. Amplicons spanned the V(D)J region at a length sufficient to cover the CDR3 and identify V and J genes. Amplicon sequencing was performed on an Illumina platform through the commercial immunoSEQ service. Primer bias and sequencing errors were corrected as previously described, and TCRAD and TCRB were defined on the basis of the IMGT database. immunoSEQ Analyzer 3.0 and VDJTools were used for repertoire analysis, which covered basic statistics, V/J segment usage, diversity estimates, rarefaction and pairwise overlap. Diversity was estimated using the Chao1, ChaoE, Efron-Thisted, Shannon and inverse Simpson indices, and was also estimated on datasets down-sampled to the size of the smallest sample. Repertoire overlap was assessed by strict matching of CDR3 nucleotide sequence, V gene and J gene, and clustering was done by Jaccard-based multidimensional scaling. On average, thymus samples gave 750,000 to 1,000,000 unique TCRB clonotypes, whereas blood samples gave 75,000 to 85,000.

This sequence originates from a boy under two years old with a congenital heart defect. Donor details come from another sample of the same person, matched by shared clones. Material: thymocytes. The sequence links TRBV29-1 to TRBJ2-7; TRBD2 could be the D gene, as 6 bases match. This receptor has the CDR3 CSVSTPGADYEQYF. The DNA is as follows: TGCAGCGTCTCAACCCCGGGAGCAGACTACGAGCAGTACTTC.